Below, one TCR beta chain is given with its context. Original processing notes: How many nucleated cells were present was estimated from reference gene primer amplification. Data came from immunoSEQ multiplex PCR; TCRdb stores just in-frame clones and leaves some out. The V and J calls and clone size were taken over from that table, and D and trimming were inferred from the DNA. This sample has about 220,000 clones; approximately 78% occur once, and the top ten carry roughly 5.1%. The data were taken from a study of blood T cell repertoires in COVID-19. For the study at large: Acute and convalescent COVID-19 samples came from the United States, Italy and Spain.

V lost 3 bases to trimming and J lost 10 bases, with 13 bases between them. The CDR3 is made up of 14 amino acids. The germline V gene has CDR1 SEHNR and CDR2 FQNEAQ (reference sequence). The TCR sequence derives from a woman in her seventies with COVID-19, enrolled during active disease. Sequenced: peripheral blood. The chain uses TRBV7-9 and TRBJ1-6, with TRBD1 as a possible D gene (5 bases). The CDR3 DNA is TGTGCCAGCAGCTTGGGGGGGTTGGGATCACCCCTCCACTTT. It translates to CASSLGGLGSPLHF.